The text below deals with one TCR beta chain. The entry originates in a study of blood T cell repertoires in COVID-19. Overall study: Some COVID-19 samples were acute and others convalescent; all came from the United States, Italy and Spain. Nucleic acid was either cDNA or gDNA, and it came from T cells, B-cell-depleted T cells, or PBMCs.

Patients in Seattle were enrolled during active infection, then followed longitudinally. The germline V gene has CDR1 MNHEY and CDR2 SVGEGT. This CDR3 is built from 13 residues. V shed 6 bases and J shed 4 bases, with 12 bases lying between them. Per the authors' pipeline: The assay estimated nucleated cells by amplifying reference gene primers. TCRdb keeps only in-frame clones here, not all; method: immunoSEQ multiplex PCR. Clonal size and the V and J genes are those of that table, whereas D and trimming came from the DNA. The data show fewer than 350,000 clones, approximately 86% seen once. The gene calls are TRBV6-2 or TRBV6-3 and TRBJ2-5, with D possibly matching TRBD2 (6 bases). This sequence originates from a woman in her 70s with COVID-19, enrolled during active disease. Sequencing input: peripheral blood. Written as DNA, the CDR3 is TGTGCCAGCAGCCCCGGGACTCTAGAGACCCAGTACTTC. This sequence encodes CASSPGTLETQYF.